One and the same sample provided the 20 T cell receptor beta chains below, sequenced in a study of blood T cell repertoires in COVID-19. Libraries were prepared by immunoSEQ multiplex PCR; TCRdb keeps only in-frame clonotypes and omits some of them. The sample holds 350,000 or so clones, approximately 89% seen once. Sequenced material: peripheral blood. Receptors originate from a woman in her sixties with COVID-19, enrolled during active disease.

This clone was found a few times. The chain employs TRBV5-6 and TRBJ1-4; 7 positions match TRBD1. The J segment lost 6 bases and the V segment lost 2 bases, leaving 7 bases of the junction unmatched. CDR1 is SGHDT and CDR2 is YYEEEE in the germline V gene. The CDR3 has 15 residues. The CDR3 DNA reads TGTGCCAGCAGCTTACCGGGACAGCTCGATGAAAAACTGTTTTTT. Translated, it gives CASSLPGQLDEKLFF.

V is TRBV2 and J is TRBJ1-3, with TRBD1 identical over 7 bases. V gave up 4 bases and J gave up 4 bases; unmatched junction bases: 10. The CDR3 has 16 amino acids. The V gene's germline CDR1 is SNHLY and CDR2 FYNNEI. The CDR3 nucleotides are TGTGCCAGCAGTGTATCAGGGGGTCAAGTCGGAAACACCATATATTTT. Translated: CASSVSGGQVGNTIYF.

This clone was found once. The chain combines TRBV12-3 or TRBV12-4 with TRBJ2-1, with no clear D. CDR3 length equals 12 residues. Trimming took off 3 bases at V and 15 bases at J, with 15 bases between the two ends. CDR3 amino acids: CASSLAPAASFF. CDR3 nucleotide sequence: TGTGCCAGCAGTTTGGCCCCGGCGGCGTCGTTCTTC.

This chain links TRBV6-6 with TRBJ1-3; D call uncertain. The CDR3 extends over 14 amino acids. Germline V lookup: CDR1 MNHNY, CDR2 SVGAGI (reference sequence). V lost 0 bases and J lost 8, with 11 bases in between. CDR3 bases: TGTGCCAGCAGTTACTCCCGGTTGGGAGACACCATATATTTT. The encoded protein is CASSYSRLGDTIYF.

The chain links TRBV6-1 to TRBJ2-2; D might be TRBD1 (5 bases). Germline V CDR1 and CDR2: MNHNS, SASEGT. Trimming removed 3 bases at V and 4 bases at J, with 12 bases between. The CDR3 is 15 residues long. CDR3 DNA sequence: TGTGCCAGCAGTGACGAGGCAGGGCCCACCGGGGAGCTGTTTTTT. Encoded protein: CASSDEAGPTGELFF.

V and J are TRBV6-6 and TRBJ2-7; 9 nucleotides match TRBD1. The CDR3 covers 12 residues. The V gene end was trimmed by 10 bases and the J gene end by 3 bases; junction bases not matched to a gene: 4. The germline V gene encodes CDR1 MNHNY and CDR2 SVGAGI (reference sequence). In DNA form, the CDR3 reads TGTGCCATCCTGACAGGGGGCTACGAGCAGTACTTC. Translation gives CAILTGGYEQYF.

The V call is TRBV5-5, the J call TRBJ2-2; 11 nucleotides line up with TRBD2. Trimming removed 0 bases from V and 1 base from J; junction bases left unmatched: 2. Germline V gene sequence: CDR1 SGHKS, CDR2 YYEKEE (reference sequence). This CDR3 has 17 amino acids. CDR3: CASSLGLAGWNTGELFF. CDR3 DNA sequence: TGTGCCAGCAGCTTGGGACTAGCGGGGTGGAACACCGGGGAGCTGTTTTTT.

The V call is TRBV7-9, the J call TRBJ1-5; TRBD1 is a possible D gene (6 bases). Germline-derived CDR1 and CDR2 are SEHNR and FQNEAQ (reference sequence). The CDR3 has 13 residues. V dropped 5 bases and J dropped 4 bases, with 9 bases sitting between them. The CDR3 bases are TGTGCCAGCAGCATACAGGGAAATCAGCCCCAGCATTTT. Its protein product is CASSIQGNQPQHF.

This clone was detected only a few times. V gene TRBV25-1 combines with J gene TRBJ2-3; D possibly corresponds to TRBD2 (6 bases). The germline gives CDR1 MGHDK, CDR2 SYGVNS. CDR3 size: 16 residues. V lost 5 bases and J 4 bases, leaving 19 bases between the germline ends. Here the CDR3 reads CASSQLAGWDADTQYF. For the CDR3, the DNA is TGTGCCAGCAGTCAGCTGGCGGGATGGGACGCAGATACGCAGTATTTT.

The chain links TRBV5-6 to TRBJ1-2; D unresolved. This CDR3 region has 13 residues. V lost 4 bases, J lost 7 bases, and 14 bases lay in between. Germline CDR1 and CDR2: SGHDT and YYEEEE. CDR3 nucleotides: TGTGCCAGCAGCCGATCAAGAGAGAGTGGCTACACCTTC. Its translation: CASSRSRESGYTF.

V usage is TRBV19 and J usage is TRBJ2-6; D is unclear. The length of the CDR3 is 13 residues. Germline CDR1 reads LNHDA; CDR2 reads SQIVND (reference sequence). V lost 6 bases and J lost 4, with 7 bases in between. The CDR3 spells CASRRTGANVLTF. In nucleotides, the CDR3 is TGTGCCAGTAGGCGCACCGGGGCCAACGTCCTGACTTTC. Variable domain in full (rest from reference TRBV19 and TRBJ2-6): DGGITQSPKYLFRKEGQNVTLSCEQNLNHDAMYWYRQDPGQGLRLIYYSQIVNDFQKGDIAEGYSVSREKKESFPLTVTSAQKNPTAFYLCASRRTGANVLTFGAGSRLTVL.

The J gene is TRBJ2-7, the V gene TRBV6-2 or TRBV6-3, with 7 bases lining up with TRBD2. V dropped 0 bases and J dropped 1; count of bases not matched to a gene: 0. The germline V gene encodes CDR1 MNHEY and CDR2 SVGEGT. This CDR3 spans 14 amino acids. The CDR3 DNA is TGTGCCAGCAGTTACTCGGGAGGGTCCTACGAGCAGTACTTC. This gives the protein CASSYSGGSYEQYF.

The chain joins TRBV5-1 to TRBJ1-5; D remains unclear. This CDR3 has 13 amino acids. Trimming shortened V by 0 bases and J by 5 bases, and 6 bases separated the two germline ends. Germline V gene lookup returns CDR1 SGHRS and CDR2 YFSETQ. The CDR3 region is CASSLAQDQPQHF. For the CDR3, the DNA is TGCGCCAGCAGCTTGGCCCAGGATCAGCCCCAGCATTTT.

This chain joins TRBV7-3 and TRBJ2-1; D not certain. V lost 2 bases to trimming and J lost 3 bases, with 8 bases between them. The CDR3 has 14 amino acids. Germline V gives CDR1 SGHTA, CDR2 FQGTGA. The CDR3 DNA sequence: TGTGCCAGCAGCTTATTTGCTAACTACAATGAGCAGTTCTTC. Protein product: CASSLFANYNEQFF.

The V and J genes are TRBV29-1 and TRBJ2-7; D perhaps matches TRBD1 (5 bases). This CDR3 is built from 12 residues. V lost 7 bases to trimming and J lost 6 bases, with 16 bases between them. Germline V gene data show CDR1 as SQVTM and CDR2 as ANQGSEA. The CDR3 here is CSATGDRGEQYF. The DNA for the CDR3 is TGCAGCGCCACCGGAGACAGAGGCGAGCAGTACTTC.

This clone was seen only once. V and J are TRBV20-1 and TRBJ1-2; D is unresolved. Germline V gives CDR1 DFQATT, CDR2 SNEGSKA (reference sequence). Trimming pared 3 bases from V and 6 bases from J, leaving 14 bases between. This CDR3 has 13 amino acids. CDR3 amino acids: CSASTRLQDGYTF. The CDR3 DNA follows: TGCAGTGCTAGTACAAGGCTCCAGGATGGCTACACCTTC.

The V gene is TRBV5-1, the J gene TRBJ1-1, with 10 nucleotides matching TRBD1. V dropped 4 bases and J dropped 4; count of bases not matched to a gene: 7. The germline CDR1 and CDR2 sequences are SGHRS and YFSETQ. The CDR3 consists of 15 residues. Written as DNA, the CDR3 is TGCGCCAGCAGCGGGACAGGGGTTGTTTCCACTGAAGCTTTCTTT. As protein: CASSGTGVVSTEAFF.

The gene calls are TRBV28 and TRBJ1-2; 9 bases align to TRBD1. In germline, CDR1 is MDHEN, CDR2 SYDVKM. The CDR3 covers 14 residues. V shed 5 bases and J 4 bases; nucleotides not matched to a gene: 5. CDR3 in amino acids: CASSLVTGGYGYTF. CDR3 in DNA: TGTGCCAGCAGTCTGGTGACAGGGGGCTATGGCTACACCTTC.

The chain recombines TRBV6-5 with TRBJ1-1, with D maybe TRBD1 (6 bases). The V and J ends lost 6 bases and 5 bases respectively, with 16 bases between them. This CDR3 comprises 14 residues. In germline, CDR1 is MNHEY, CDR2 SVGAGI. The CDR3 coding sequence is TGTGCCAGCAGCTTACAGGGTGTTATAACTGAAGCTTTCTTT. Its protein is CASSLQGVITEAFF.

The CDR3 reads CASSSVPRGLVRTLHF. The CDR3 DNA is TGTGCCAGCAGTTCCGTCCCCAGGGGGCTCGTAAGGACCCTCCACTTT. This chain connects TRBV6-2 or TRBV6-3 to TRBJ1-6, with TRBD1 matching 8 bases. Germline loops: CDR1 MNHEY, CDR2 SVGEGT. CDR3 length: 16 amino acids. V was clipped by 4 bases and J by 14 bases; unmatched bases: 16.